These 15 T cell receptor beta chains came from one sample sequenced in a study of patients and donors after allogeneic stem cell transplantation. In TCRdb, the RT-PCR reads were re-called with MiXCR into one record per CDR3 protein. Among 150,000 to 200,000 distinct CDR3 sequences listed, over 25% were seen once. Sequenced: blood, either unsorted or a sorted T cell fraction (not recorded which). The receptor set was obtained from a human donor who was either an allogeneic HSCT recipient or a stem cell or donor lymphocyte infusion donor (not recorded which). It is not recorded whose cells these are; they may come from a transplant donor.

The chain uses TRBV20-1 and TRBJ2-3, with D maybe TRBD2 (6 bases). Germline CDR1 and CDR2: DFQATT and SNEGSKA (reference sequence). This CDR3 has 16 amino acids. With 0 bases removed from V and 1 base from J, the gap between germline ends came to 14 bases. In DNA, the CDR3 is TGCAGTGCTAGAGATTGGAGGGGATGGGGCACAGATACGCAGTATTTT. The encoded protein is CSARDWRGWGTDTQYF.

The genes are TRBV12-3 or TRBV12-4 and TRBJ1-1; no firm D call. CDR3 length: 14 amino acids. Trimming took off 3 bases at V and 1 base at J, with 9 bases between the two ends. CDR3 nucleotide sequence: TGTGCCAGCAGTTTTCCGGCAGGGAACACTGAAGCTTTCTTT. Encoded protein: CASSFPAGNTEAFF.

This clonotype appeared a few times. V is TRBV27 and J is TRBJ2-7; D gene ambiguous. Germline V gene data show CDR1 as MNHEY and CDR2 as SMNVEV (reference sequence). The ends were cut back, 6 bases at V and 2 bases at J, with 11 bases in the middle. The CDR3 sequence is 13 residues long. The CDR3 spells CASSPKPAYEQYF. CDR3 DNA sequence: TGTGCCAGCAGCCCCAAACCCGCCTACGAGCAGTACTTC.

Here the CDR3 DNA reads TGTGCCAGCAGTTTTGTCGGACTAGGCGATGAGCAGTTCTTC. This codes for CASSFVGLGDEQFF. This chain links TRBV28 with TRBJ2-1; 7 positions agree with TRBD2. The J segment lost 8 bases and the V segment lost 3 bases, leaving 7 bases of the junction unmatched. The CDR3 is made up of 14 amino acids. CDR1 MDHEN and CDR2 SYDVKM come from the germline V gene. The whole variable domain, remainder taken from reference TRBV28 and TRBJ2-1, is DVKVTQSSRYLVKRTGEKVFLECVQDMDHENMFWYRQDPGLGLRLIYFSYDVKMKEKGDIPEGYSVSREKKERFSLILESASTNQTSMYLCASSFVGLGDEQFFGPGTRLTVL.

This clonotype was found many times. J is TRBJ1-2 and V is TRBV28, with D perhaps matching TRBD1 (6 bases). Per germline, CDR1 MDHEN and CDR2 SYDVKM. Between the trimmed V and J ends, which lost 4 bases and 0 bases, there was a span of 9 bases. CDR3 length: 14 residues. The DNA for the CDR3 is TGTGCCAGCAGTTGGGACACCGCTAACTATGGCTACACCTTC. Its protein is CASSWDTANYGYTF.

This chain links TRBV6-6 with TRBJ2-7; D unresolved. The CDR3 has 16 amino acids. V lost 2 bases, J lost 0 bases, and 14 bases lay in between. CDR1 is MNHNY, CDR2 SVGAGI, per germline (reference sequence). The CDR3, as DNA: TGTGCCAGCAGTTACCAGACGGAAAAATTCTCCTACGAGCAGTACTTC. The encoded protein is CASSYQTEKFSYEQYF.

The chain links TRBV12-3 or TRBV12-4 to TRBJ1-1, with 7 bases matching TRBD1. This CDR3 is built from 15 residues. V was pared by 3 bases and J by 0 bases, with 4 bases of the junction left unmatched. CDR3 in amino acids: CASSLRQGMNTEAFF. The CDR3 DNA is TGTGCCAGCAGTTTGAGACAGGGAATGAACACTGAAGCTTTCTTT.

The J gene is TRBJ2-4, the V gene TRBV7-9; D is unclear. V was clipped by 3 bases and J by 5 bases, with 2 bases between them. The CDR3 spans 11 residues. Germline CDR1 reads SEHNR; CDR2 reads FQNEAQ (reference sequence). In DNA form, the CDR3 reads TGTGCCAGCAGCTTGGAAAACATTCAGTACTTC. Amino acids: CASSLENIQYF.

This rearrangement joins TRBV7-9 to TRBJ1-2; D uncertain. The germline CDR1 and CDR2 sequences are SEHNR and FQNEAQ (reference sequence). CDR3 size: 12 residues. The V end lost 5 bases, the J end lost 7 bases, and 11 bases lay between the germline ends. CDR3 DNA: TGTGCCAGCAGCCCCCCCGGTCGTGGCTACACCTTC. Translating it yields CASSPPGRGYTF.

This clonotype has just a few counts. The chain joins TRBV29-1 to TRBJ2-7, with 7 bases aligning to TRBD1. Germline CDR1 reads SQVTM; CDR2 reads ANQGSEA. Trimming removed 1 base from V and 5 bases from J; junction bases left unmatched: 11. The CDR3 extends over 15 amino acids. CDR3 bases: TGCAGCGTTGAAGGCCAGGGGGTAGGTGCAAACGAGCAGTACTTC. Its translation is CSVEGQGVGANEQYF.

This clonotype came up a few times. J is TRBJ1-1 and V is TRBV11-1, with TRBD1 as a possible D gene (5 bases). CDR1 is SGHAT and CDR2 is FQDESV in the germline V gene (reference sequence). The CDR3 totals 15 residues. Trimming removed 2 bases from V and 7 bases from J, with 17 bases in between. CDR3 loop: CASSLTGPTAGEAFF. DNA of the CDR3: TGTGCCAGCAGCTTAACGGGGCCGACCGCGGGTGAAGCTTTCTTT.

The chain employs TRBV29-1 and TRBJ2-7; TRBD1 agrees at 8 bases. This CDR3 spans 14 amino acids. The J segment lost 2 bases and the V segment lost 4 bases, leaving 7 bases of the junction unmatched. Germline CDR1 and CDR2: SQVTM and ANQGSEA. CDR3 protein: CSVAGQGRTYEQYF. DNA of the CDR3: TGCAGCGTTGCCGGACAGGGAAGGACCTACGAGCAGTACTTC.

As concerns this clonotype: This may come from a read error, since a much larger clone is one base off. The chain combines TRBV12-3 or TRBV12-4 with TRBJ1-5; D gene unclear. This CDR3 has 14 residues. Deletions cut 7 bases from V and 7 bases from J, with 17 bases between. Written as DNA, the CDR3 is TGTGCCAGCACCCAATTCCCACTGGGGCAGCCCCAGCATTTT. Protein product: CASTQFPLGQPQHF.

Ten or more counts support this clonotype. The chain recombines TRBV5-1 with TRBJ2-1; 11 nucleotides line up with TRBD2. Trimming removed 3 bases from V and 10 bases from J; junction bases left unmatched: 12. The CDR3 sequence is 16 residues long. The germline V gene encodes CDR1 SGHRS and CDR2 YFSETQ. CDR3 in DNA: TGCGCCAGCAGCTCGAACCAACTAGCGGGAGAGTCCGAGCAGTTCTTC. Translated, it gives CASSSNQLAGESEQFF.

This clonotype occurred once. DNA of the CDR3: TGCAGTGCCCTGGGACTAGCGGACACCGGGGAGCTGTTTTTT. Translation: CSALGLADTGELFF. The V gene is TRBV20-1, the J gene TRBJ2-2; 11 nucleotides match TRBD2. This CDR3 is 14 amino acids long. J was trimmed by 3 bases and V by 6 bases; bases with no gene match: 3. Germline assignment: CDR1 DFQATT and CDR2 SNEGSKA (reference sequence).